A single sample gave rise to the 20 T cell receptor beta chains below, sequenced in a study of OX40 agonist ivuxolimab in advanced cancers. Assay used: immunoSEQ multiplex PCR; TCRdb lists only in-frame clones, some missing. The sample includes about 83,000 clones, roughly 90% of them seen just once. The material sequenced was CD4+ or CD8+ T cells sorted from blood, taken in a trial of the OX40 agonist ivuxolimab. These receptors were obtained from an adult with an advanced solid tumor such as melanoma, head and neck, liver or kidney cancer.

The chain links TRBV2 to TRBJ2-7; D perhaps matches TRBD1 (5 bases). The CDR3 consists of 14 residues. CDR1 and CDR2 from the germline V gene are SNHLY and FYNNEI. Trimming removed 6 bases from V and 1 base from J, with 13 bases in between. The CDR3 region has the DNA TGTGCCAGCAGACTCTACCAGGGATCCTACGAGCAGTACTTC. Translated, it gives CASRLYQGSYEQYF.

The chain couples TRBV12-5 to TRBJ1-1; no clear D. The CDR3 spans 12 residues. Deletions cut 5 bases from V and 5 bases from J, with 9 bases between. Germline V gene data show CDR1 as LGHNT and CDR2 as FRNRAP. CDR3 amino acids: CASGRLITEAFF. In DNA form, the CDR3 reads TGTGCTAGTGGTCGATTGATTACTGAAGCTTTCTTT.

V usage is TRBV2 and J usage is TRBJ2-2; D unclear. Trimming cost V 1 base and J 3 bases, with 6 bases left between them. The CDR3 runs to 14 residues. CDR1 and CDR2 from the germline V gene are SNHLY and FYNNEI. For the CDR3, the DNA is TGTGCCAGCAGTGAAGAACACTACACCGGGGAGCTGTTTTTT. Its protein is CASSEEHYTGELFF.

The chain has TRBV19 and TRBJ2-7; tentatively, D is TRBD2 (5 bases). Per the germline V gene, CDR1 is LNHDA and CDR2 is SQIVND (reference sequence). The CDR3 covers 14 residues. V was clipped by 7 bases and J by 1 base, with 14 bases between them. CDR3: CASTSDFRSYEQYF. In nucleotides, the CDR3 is TGTGCCAGTACCTCGGACTTCAGATCCTACGAGCAGTACTTC.

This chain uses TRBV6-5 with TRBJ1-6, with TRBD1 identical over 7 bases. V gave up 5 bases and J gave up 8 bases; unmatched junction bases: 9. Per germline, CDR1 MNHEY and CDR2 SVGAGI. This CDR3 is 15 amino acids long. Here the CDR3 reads CASSSSTGRYSPLHF. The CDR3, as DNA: TGTGCCAGCAGTAGCTCGACAGGGAGGTATTCACCCCTCCACTTT.

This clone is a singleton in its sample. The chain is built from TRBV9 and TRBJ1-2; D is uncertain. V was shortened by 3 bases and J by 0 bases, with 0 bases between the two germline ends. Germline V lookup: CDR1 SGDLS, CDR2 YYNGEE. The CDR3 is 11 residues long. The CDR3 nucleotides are TGTGCCAGCAGCGCTAACTATGGCTACACCTTC. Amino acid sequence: CASSANYGYTF.

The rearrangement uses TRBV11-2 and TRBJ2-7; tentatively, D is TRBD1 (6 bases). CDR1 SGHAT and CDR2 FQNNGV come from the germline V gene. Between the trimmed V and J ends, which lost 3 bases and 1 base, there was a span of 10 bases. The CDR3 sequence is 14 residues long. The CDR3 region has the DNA TGTGCCAGCAGCTTTTCCGGGACATCCTACGAGCAGTACTTC. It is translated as CASSFSGTSYEQYF.

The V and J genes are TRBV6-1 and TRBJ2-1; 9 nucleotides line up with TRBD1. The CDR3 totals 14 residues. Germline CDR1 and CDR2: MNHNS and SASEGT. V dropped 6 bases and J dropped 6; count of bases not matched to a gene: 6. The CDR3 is CASRPGQGGNEQFF. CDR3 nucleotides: TGTGCCAGCAGACCGGGACAGGGAGGCAATGAGCAGTTCTTC.

The CDR3 DNA reads TGTGCCAGCTTGCCCGGGACTGGCACGTACAATGAGCAGTTCTTC. Translation gives CASLPGTGTYNEQFF. The rearrangement joins TRBV18 to TRBJ2-1; tentatively, D is TRBD2 (6 bases). This CDR3 spans 15 amino acids. V was trimmed by 7 bases and J by 4 bases, leaving 17 bases between them. Looked up from germline, CDR1 is KGHSH and CDR2 is LQKENI.

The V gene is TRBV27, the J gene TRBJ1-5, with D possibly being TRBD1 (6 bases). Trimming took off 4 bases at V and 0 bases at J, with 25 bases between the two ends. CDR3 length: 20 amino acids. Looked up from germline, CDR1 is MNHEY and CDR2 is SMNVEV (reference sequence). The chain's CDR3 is CASSSARGQGRRISNQPQHF. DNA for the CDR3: TGTGCCAGCAGTTCTGCTCGGGGCCAGGGGCGGAGGATTAGCAATCAGCCCCAGCATTTT.

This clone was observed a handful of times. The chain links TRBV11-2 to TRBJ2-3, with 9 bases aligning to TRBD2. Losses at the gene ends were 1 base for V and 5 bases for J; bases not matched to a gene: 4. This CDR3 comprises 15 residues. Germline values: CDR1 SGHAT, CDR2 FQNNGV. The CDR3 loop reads CASSLGGGARDTQYF. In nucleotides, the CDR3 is TGTGCCAGCAGCTTAGGCGGGGGGGCCAGAGATACGCAGTATTTT. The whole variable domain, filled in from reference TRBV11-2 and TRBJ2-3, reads EAGVAQSPRYKIIEKRQSVAFWCNPISGHATLYWYQQILGQGPKLLIQFQNNGVVDDSQLPKDRFSAERLKGVDSTLKIQPAKLEDSAVYLCASSLGGGARDTQYFGPGTRLTVL.

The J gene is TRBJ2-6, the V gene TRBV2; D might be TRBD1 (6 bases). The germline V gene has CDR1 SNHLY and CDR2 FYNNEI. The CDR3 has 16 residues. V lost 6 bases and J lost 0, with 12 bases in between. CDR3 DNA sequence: TGTGCCAGCAGCGGGGACACATCCTCTGGGGCCAACGTCCTGACTTTC. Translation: CASSGDTSSGANVLTF.

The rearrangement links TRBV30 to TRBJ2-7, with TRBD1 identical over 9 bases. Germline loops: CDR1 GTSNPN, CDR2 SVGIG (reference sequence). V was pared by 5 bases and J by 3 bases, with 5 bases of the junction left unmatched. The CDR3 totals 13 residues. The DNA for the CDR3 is TGTGCCTGGGGCCGGGACAGGGTCTACGAGCAGTACTTC. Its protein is CAWGRDRVYEQYF.

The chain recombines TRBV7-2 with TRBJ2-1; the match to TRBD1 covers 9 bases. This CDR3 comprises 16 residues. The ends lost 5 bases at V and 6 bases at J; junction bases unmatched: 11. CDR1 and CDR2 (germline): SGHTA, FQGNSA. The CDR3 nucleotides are TGTGCCAGCAGCGTCACCGGGACAGGGCCTCTCAATGAGCAGTTCTTC. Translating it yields CASSVTGTGPLNEQFF.

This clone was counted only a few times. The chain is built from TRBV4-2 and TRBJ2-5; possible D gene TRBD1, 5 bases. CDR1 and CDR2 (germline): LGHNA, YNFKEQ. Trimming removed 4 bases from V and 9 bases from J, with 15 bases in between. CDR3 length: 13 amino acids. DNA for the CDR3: TGTGCCAGCAGCCCCGACAGCCGGAGAGCCCAGTACTTC. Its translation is CASSPDSRRAQYF.

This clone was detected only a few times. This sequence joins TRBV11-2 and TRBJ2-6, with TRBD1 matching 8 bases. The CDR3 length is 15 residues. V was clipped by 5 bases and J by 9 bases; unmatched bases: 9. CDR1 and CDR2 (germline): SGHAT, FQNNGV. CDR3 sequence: CASSHKLGQGNVLTF. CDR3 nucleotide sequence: TGTGCCAGCAGCCATAAACTCGGACAGGGCAACGTCCTGACTTTC. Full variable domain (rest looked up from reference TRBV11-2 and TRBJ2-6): EAGVAQSPRYKIIEKRQSVAFWCNPISGHATLYWYQQILGQGPKLLIQFQNNGVVDDSQLPKDRFSAERLKGVDSTLKIQPAKLEDSAVYLCASSHKLGQGNVLTFGAGSRLTVL.

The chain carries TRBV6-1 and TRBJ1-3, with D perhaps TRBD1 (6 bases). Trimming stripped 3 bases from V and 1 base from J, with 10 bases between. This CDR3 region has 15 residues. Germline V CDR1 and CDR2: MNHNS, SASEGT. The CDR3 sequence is CASSDPRGSGNTIYF. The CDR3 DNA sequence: TGTGCCAGCAGTGACCCCAGGGGTTCTGGAAACACCATATATTTT.

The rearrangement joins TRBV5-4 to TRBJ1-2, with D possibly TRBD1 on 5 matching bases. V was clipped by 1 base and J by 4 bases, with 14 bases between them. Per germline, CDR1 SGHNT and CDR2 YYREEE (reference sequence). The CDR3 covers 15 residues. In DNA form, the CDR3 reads TGTGCCAGCAGCTTGAGGGGAGGGTACGGCTATGGCTACACCTTC. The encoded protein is CASSLRGGYGYGYTF.

The CDR3 is CASSLRTGNTEAFF. The CDR3 DNA reads as TGTGCCAGCAGCTTAAGGACAGGAAACACTGAAGCTTTCTTT. The chain carries TRBV11-2 and TRBJ1-1; 7 bases are a match to TRBD1. J lost 2 bases, V lost 2 bases, and 2 bases had no gene match. This CDR3 spans 14 amino acids. CDR1 is SGHAT, CDR2 FQNNGV, per germline.

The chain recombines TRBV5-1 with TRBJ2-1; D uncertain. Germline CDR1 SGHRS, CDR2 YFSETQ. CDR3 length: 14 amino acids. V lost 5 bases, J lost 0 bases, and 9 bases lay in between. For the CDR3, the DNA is TGCGCCAGCAGGCTGACGCCCTCCTACAATGAGCAGTTCTTC. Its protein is CASRLTPSYNEQFF.